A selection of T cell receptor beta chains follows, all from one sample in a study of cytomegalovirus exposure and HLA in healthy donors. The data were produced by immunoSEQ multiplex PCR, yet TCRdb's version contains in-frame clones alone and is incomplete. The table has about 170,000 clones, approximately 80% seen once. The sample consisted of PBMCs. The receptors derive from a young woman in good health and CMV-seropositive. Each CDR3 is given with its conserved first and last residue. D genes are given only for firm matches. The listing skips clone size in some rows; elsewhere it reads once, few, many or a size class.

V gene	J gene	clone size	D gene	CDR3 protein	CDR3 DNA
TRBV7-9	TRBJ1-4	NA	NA	CASSGNVHTTGTNEKLFF	TGTGCCAGCAGCGGTAACGTCCACACGACAGGAACAAATGAAAAACTGTTTTTT
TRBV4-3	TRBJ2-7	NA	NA	CASSQDLRGSYEQYF	TGCGCCAGCAGCCAAGATCTACGGGGATCCTACGAGCAGTACTTC
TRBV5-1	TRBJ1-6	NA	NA	CASSLAGQRYNSPLHF	TGCGCCAGCAGCTTGGCCGGACAGAGATATAATTCACCCCTCCACTTT
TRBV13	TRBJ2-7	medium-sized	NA	CASSLASGSSYEQYF	TGTGCCAGCAGCTTAGCCTCAGGCAGCTCCTACGAGCAGTACTTC
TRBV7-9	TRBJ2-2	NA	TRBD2	CSSSLRGGDTGELFF	TGTTCCAGCAGCTTACGGGGGGGTGACACCGGGGAGCTGTTTTTT
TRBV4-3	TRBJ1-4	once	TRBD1	CASSRLTGGNEKLFF	TGCGCCAGCAGCCGACTGACAGGGGGGAATGAAAAACTGTTTTTT
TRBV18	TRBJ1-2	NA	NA	CASSPQGRFLGGYTF	TGTGCCAGCTCACCACAGGGGCGCTTTCTAGGTGGCTACACCTTC
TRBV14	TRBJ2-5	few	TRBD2	CASAGTSGGILVTQYF	TGTGCCAGTGCCGGGACTAGCGGGGGGATCCTTGTGACCCAGTACTTC
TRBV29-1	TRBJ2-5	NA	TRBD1	CSVLLGRQGTRETQYF	TGCAGCGTCCTACTGGGAAGACAGGGGACCCGAGAGACCCAGTACTTC
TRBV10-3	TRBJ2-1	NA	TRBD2	CAISESQGSGDRNEQFF	TGTGCCATCAGTGAGTCTCAGGGTAGCGGGGACCGAAATGAGCAGTTCTTC